Presented here are 21 T cell receptor beta chains from one specimen sequenced in a study of T-cell reconstitution after alpha-beta-depleted transplantation in children. Preparation of the TCRbeta library was carried out with unique molecular identifiers. TCRdb ran MiXCR on the PCR reads and lists one entry per CDR3 protein. The sample carries around 270,000 distinct CDR3 sequences, around 10% recorded once. The sequencing here drew on PBMCs, taken before TCRalphabeta/CD19-depleted stem cell transplant. These receptors were taken from a boy younger than two with acute myeloid leukemia, due to receive a stem cell transplant.

This clonotype was seen ten or more times. The chain recombines TRBV4-3 with TRBJ2-7; TRBD1 might be the D (5 bases). Between the trimmed V and J ends, which lost 4 bases and 3 bases, there was a span of 19 bases. The CDR3 is 16 residues long. Germline CDR1 LGHNA, CDR2 YSLEER. CDR3 nucleotide sequence: TGCGCCAGCAGCCCTGGACCCGACAGTACTCTCTACGAGCAGTACTTC. This translates into CASSPGPDSTLYEQYF.

This clonotype was seen ten or more times. V usage is TRBV6-2 or TRBV6-3 and J usage is TRBJ1-1; D is ambiguous. V lost 2 bases, J lost 4 bases, and 8 bases lay in between. The CDR3 contains 13 residues. Germline V lookup: CDR1 MNHEY, CDR2 SVGEGT. The DNA of the CDR3 is TGTGCCAGCAGTTACACGGGGAGCACTGAAGCTTTCTTT. Translation: CASSYTGSTEAFF.

Many counts were recorded for this clonotype. This chain uses TRBV20-1 with TRBJ2-5, with D perhaps TRBD2 (5 bases). The CDR3 extends over 16 amino acids. CDR1 and CDR2 from the germline V gene are DFQATT and SNEGSKA (reference sequence). The V end lost 0 bases, the J end lost 1 base, and 15 bases lay between the germline ends. CDR3 sequence (DNA): TGCAGTGCTAGAGATGGTTCGAGGGCAGCCCAAGAGACCCAGTACTTC. It translates to CSARDGSRAAQETQYF.

The sample holds many counts of this clonotype. This chain joins TRBV5-5 and TRBJ2-3; 9 nucleotides align to TRBD1. The V gene's germline CDR1 is SGHKS and CDR2 YYEKEE (reference sequence). Trimming cost V 0 bases and J 4 bases; bases outside gene matches: 6. The CDR3 totals 16 residues. The CDR3 sequence is CASSLAGTGKPDTQYF. CDR3 coding DNA: TGTGCCAGCAGCTTGGCCGGGACAGGGAAACCAGATACGCAGTATTTT.

Worth noting for this clonotype: A much more abundant neighbour one base away suggests this may be a read error. The rearrangement links TRBV10-2 to TRBJ2-5; weak D call: TRBD1 (8 bases). The CDR3 is 13 amino acids. Per the germline V gene, CDR1 is WSHSY and CDR2 is SAAADI. In DNA, the CDR3 is TGCGCCAGCGGAACAGGGGGGGGAGAGAACCAGTACTTC. It yields the protein CASGTGGGENQYF.

The V and J genes are TRBV4-1 and TRBJ2-2; D possibly corresponds to TRBD2 (6 bases). Germline V gene data show CDR1 as MGHRA and CDR2 as YSYEKL. This CDR3 has 14 amino acids. V lost 0 bases, J lost 5 bases, and 7 bases lay in between. For the CDR3, the DNA is TGCGCCAGCAGCCAAGAAGGAGGGACCGGGGAGCTGTTTTTT. This translates into CASSQEGGTGELFF.

For the CDR3, the DNA is TGTGCCAGCATCCCTCCACGGGAAGAGACCCAGTACTTC. This codes for CASIPPREETQYF. The chain couples TRBV7-9 to TRBJ2-5; D is undetermined. Germline V gene lookup returns CDR1 SEHNR and CDR2 FQNEAQ (reference sequence). The CDR3 runs to 13 residues. Trimming left V 7 bases short and J 3 bases short, with 12 bases between.

There are many counts of this clonotype. The genes are TRBV5-1 and TRBJ2-5; D is perhaps TRBD2 (5 bases). V was clipped by 1 base and J by 5 bases, with 18 bases between them. The germline CDR1 and CDR2 sequences are SGHRS and YFSETQ. The CDR3 length is 16 residues. CDR3 residues: CASSLKDWSLHETQYF. Here the CDR3 DNA reads TGCGCCAGCAGCTTGAAGGACTGGAGCTTACATGAGACCCAGTACTTC.

The CDR3 sequence: CASSYDAEGTEAFF. The DNA for the CDR3 is TGTGCCAGCAGTTATGATGCGGAAGGCACTGAAGCTTTCTTT. The V call is TRBV27, the J call TRBJ1-1; unclear D gene. The CDR3 runs to 14 residues. Per germline, CDR1 MNHEY and CDR2 SMNVEV (reference sequence). V was shortened by 4 bases and J by 4 bases, with 13 bases between the two germline ends.

The rearrangement uses TRBV4-3 and TRBJ2-5; a weak D match, TRBD1 (6 bases). Trimming took off 0 bases at V and 3 bases at J, with 14 bases between the two ends. CDR1 is LGHNA and CDR2 is YSLEER in the germline V gene. CDR3 length: 16 residues. CDR3 protein: CASSQDLGAGEETQYF. The CDR3, as DNA: TGCGCCAGCAGCCAAGATCTCGGGGCAGGGGAAGAGACCCAGTACTTC.

The chain employs TRBV2 and TRBJ2-4; no clear D. V gave up 6 bases and J gave up 6 bases, with 9 bases separating them. The CDR3 runs to 12 residues. Germline CDR1 is SNHLY and CDR2 is FYNNEI. CDR3 sequence: CASRAAINIQYF. CDR3 DNA: TGTGCCAGCAGGGCCGCGATAAACATTCAGTACTTC.

Comments on this clonotype: A much more abundant neighbour one base away suggests this may be a read error. V usage is TRBV11-2 and J usage is TRBJ2-3; TRBD2 is a possible D gene (6 bases). CDR1 SGHAT and CDR2 FQNNGV come from the germline V gene. V shed 3 bases and J shed 0 bases, with 13 bases lying between them. The CDR3 consists of 16 residues. In DNA, the CDR3 is TGTGCCAGCAGCTTCAGTGGGGACTCTAGCACAGATACGCAGTATTTT. It is translated as CASSFSGDSSTDTQYF. Full variable domain (remainder filled in from reference TRBV11-2 and TRBJ2-3): EAGVAQSPRYKIIEKRQSVAFWCNPISGHATLYWYQQILGQGPKLLIQFQNNGVVDDSQLPKDRFSAERLKGVDSTLKIQPAKLEDSAVYLCASSFSGDSSTDTQYFGPGTRLTVL.

This clonotype was detected ten times or more. The chain joins TRBV5-6 to TRBJ2-3, with D tentatively TRBD1 (6 bases). V lost 4 bases and J 4 bases, leaving 13 bases between the germline ends. The CDR3 sequence is 14 residues long. Looked up from germline, CDR1 is SGHDT and CDR2 is YYEEEE. The CDR3 bases are TGTGCCAGCAGCCTACGACAGGCGGCAGATACGCAGTATTTT. Translated: CASSLRQAADTQYF. Filled out from reference TRBV5-6 and TRBJ2-3, the complete variable domain reads DAGVTQSPTHLIKTRGQQVTLRCSPKSGHDTVSWYQQALGQGPQFIFQYYEEEERQRGNFPDRFSGHQFPNYSSELNVNALLLGDSALYLCASSLRQAADTQYFGPGTRLTVL.

The sample holds many counts of this clonotype. V usage is TRBV12-3 or TRBV12-4 and J usage is TRBJ1-2, with D unclear. V dropped 4 bases and J dropped 1 base, with 10 bases sitting between them. This CDR3 region has 14 residues. The CDR3 bases are TGTGCCAGCAGTTCACGTACGGTTAACTATGGCTACACCTTC. Its protein is CASSSRTVNYGYTF.

This clonotype occurred many times. This sequence joins TRBV12-3 or TRBV12-4 and TRBJ2-1; 7 bases align to TRBD2. V shed 5 bases, J shed 4 bases, and the junction held 8 bases outside the gene matches. CDR3 size: 15 residues. Written as DNA, the CDR3 is TGTGCCAGCAGTCTGTCGGGGGGTTTTTACAATGAGCAGTTCTTC. Amino acid sequence: CASSLSGGFYNEQFF.

This clonotype was recorded at least ten times. This chain joins TRBV29-1 and TRBJ2-7, with D unclear. There are 12 residues in the CDR3. Trimming stripped 1 base from V and 2 bases from J, with 6 bases between. Germline V gives CDR1 SQVTM, CDR2 ANQGSEA. The CDR3 nucleotides read TGCAGCGTTGAAGCCGACGCCTACGAGCAGTACTTC. Protein product: CSVEADAYEQYF.

This clonotype was observed at least ten times. The chain couples TRBV12-3 or TRBV12-4 to TRBJ2-3; TRBD2 aligns across 7 bases. The CDR3 runs 15 residues. Unmatched junction bases numbered 6, after V lost 2 bases and J lost 4 bases. The CDR3 bases are TGTGCCAGCAGTTTATCCAGCGGGGTCGCAGATACGCAGTATTTT. Protein: CASSLSSGVADTQYF.

This clonotype was counted at least ten times. The chain links TRBV12-3 or TRBV12-4 to TRBJ1-6; D gene uncertain. Deletions cut 5 bases from V and 0 bases from J, with 2 bases between. The CDR3 length is 13 residues. CDR3 nucleotides: TGTGCCAGCAGTGCCTCCTATAATTCACCCCTCCACTTT. It is translated as CASSASYNSPLHF.

This clonotype was seen repeatedly, ten times or more. This chain connects TRBV5-1 to TRBJ2-4; tentatively, D is TRBD1 (6 bases). This CDR3 contains 12 residues. Germline CDR1 SGHRS, CDR2 YFSETQ. The ends were cut back, 3 bases at V and 8 bases at J, with 9 bases in the middle. The CDR3: CASSSAGDIQYF. The CDR3 coding sequence is TGCGCCAGCAGCTCCGCAGGGGACATTCAGTACTTC.

The V gene is TRBV6-1, the J gene TRBJ2-1; 7 bases match TRBD1. Unmatched junction bases numbered 4, after V lost 5 bases and J lost 3 bases. Germline V gene lookup returns CDR1 MNHNS and CDR2 SASEGT. CDR3 length: 14 residues. In DNA form, the CDR3 reads TGTGCCAGCAGTAGCCGGGACAGCTACAATGAGCAGTTCTTC. It yields the protein CASSSRDSYNEQFF.

This clonotype was counted at least ten times. J is TRBJ1-4 and V is TRBV28, with D possibly TRBD1 on 6 matching bases. The germline V gene encodes CDR1 MDHEN and CDR2 SYDVKM. With 4 bases removed from V and 5 bases from J, the gap between germline ends came to 17 bases. CDR3 length: 16 amino acids. The CDR3 protein is CASSSGQTRPNEKLFF. CDR3 sequence (DNA): TGTGCCAGCAGTTCCGGACAGACCAGACCCAATGAAAAACTGTTTTTT.